This T cell receptor beta chain came from a study of identical twins. General study points: With monozygotic twins, out-of-frame TCR alpha sharing exceeded what models estimated.

Template switching added a universal primer site; cDNA carried unique molecular identifiers. Each CDR3 protein gets one entry after TCRdb re-called the 5' RACE reads with MiXCR. The profile covers some 190,000 distinct CDR3 sequences, with about 15% appearing a single time and less than 45% taken by the ten largest. Germline loops: CDR1 SGHVS, CDR2 FNYEAQ. The ends were cut back, 4 bases at V and 7 bases at J, with 16 bases in the middle. CDR3 length: 14 residues. For this clonotype: Its antigen is as yet unknown.

These data also featured in a second study, about T cells expressing NK-cell markers. That investigation notes: Obtained from sorted CD3+CD56+NKG2C+, CD3+CD56+NKG2C- and CD3+CD56-NKG2C+ T cells were the TCR beta repertoires. Seven of the eight sequenced donors were classified as HCMV-seropositive, and one was classified as seronegative.

Sequencing was carried out using CD8+ T cells sorted from blood. The V and J genes are TRBV7-6 and TRBJ2-5, with D possibly being TRBD1 (5 bases). The receptor's source is a woman in her late teens or twenties in good health. CDR3 protein: CASSWVVGEGTQYF. DNA for the CDR3: TGTGCCAGCAGCTGGGTGGTAGGGGAAGGGACCCAGTACTTC.